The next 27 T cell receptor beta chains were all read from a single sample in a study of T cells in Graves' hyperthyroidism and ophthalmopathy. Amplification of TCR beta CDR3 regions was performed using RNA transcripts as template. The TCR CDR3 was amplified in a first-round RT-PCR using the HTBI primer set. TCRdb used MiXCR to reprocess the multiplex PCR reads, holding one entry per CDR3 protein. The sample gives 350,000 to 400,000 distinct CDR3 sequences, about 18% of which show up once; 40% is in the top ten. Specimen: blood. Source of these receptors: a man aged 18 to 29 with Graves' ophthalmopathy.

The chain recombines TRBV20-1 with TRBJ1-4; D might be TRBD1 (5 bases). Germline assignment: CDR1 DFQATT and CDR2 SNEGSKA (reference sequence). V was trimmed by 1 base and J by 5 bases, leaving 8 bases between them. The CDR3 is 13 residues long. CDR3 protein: CSARGGVNEKLFF. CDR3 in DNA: TGCAGTGCTAGAGGGGGGGTAAATGAAAAACTGTTTTTT.

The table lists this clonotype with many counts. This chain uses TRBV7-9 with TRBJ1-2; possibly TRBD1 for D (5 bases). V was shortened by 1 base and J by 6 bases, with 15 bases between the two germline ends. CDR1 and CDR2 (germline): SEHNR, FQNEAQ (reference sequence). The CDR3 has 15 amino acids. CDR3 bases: TGTGCCAGCAGCTTAGGGGGGATAGGCTCCGATGGCTACACCTTC. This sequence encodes CASSLGGIGSDGYTF.

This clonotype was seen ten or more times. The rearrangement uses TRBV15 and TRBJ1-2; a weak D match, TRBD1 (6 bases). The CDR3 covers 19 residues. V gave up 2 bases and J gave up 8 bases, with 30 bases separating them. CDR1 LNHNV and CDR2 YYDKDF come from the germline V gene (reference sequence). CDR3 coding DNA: TGTGCCACCAGCAGACCCATAGGGGGAACAGGGTGGACTTTGGGGGGCTACACCTTC. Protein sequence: CATSRPIGGTGWTLGGYTF.

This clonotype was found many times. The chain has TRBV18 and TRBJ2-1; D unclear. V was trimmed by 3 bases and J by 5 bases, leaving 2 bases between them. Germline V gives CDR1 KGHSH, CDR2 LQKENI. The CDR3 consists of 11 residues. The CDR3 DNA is TGTGCCAGCTCACCGAACAATGAGCAGTTCTTC. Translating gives CASSPNNEQFF.

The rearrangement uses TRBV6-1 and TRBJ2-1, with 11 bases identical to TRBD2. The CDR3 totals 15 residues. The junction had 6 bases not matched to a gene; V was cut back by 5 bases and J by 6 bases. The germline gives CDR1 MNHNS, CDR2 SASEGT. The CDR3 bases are TGTGCCAGCAGTCAACTAGCGGGGGCTTCCAATGAGCAGTTCTTC. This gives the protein CASSQLAGASNEQFF.

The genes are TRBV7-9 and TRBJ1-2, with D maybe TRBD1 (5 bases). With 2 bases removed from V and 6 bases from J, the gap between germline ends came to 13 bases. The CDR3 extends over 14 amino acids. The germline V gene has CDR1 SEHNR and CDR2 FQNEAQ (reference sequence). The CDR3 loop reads CASSLTAGSNGYTF. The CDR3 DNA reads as TGTGCCAGCAGCTTAACTGCAGGGTCAAATGGCTACACCTTC.

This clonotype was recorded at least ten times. CDR3 bases: TGTGCCAGCAGCTTAGGTTCAGGCCTCTTCTACGAGCAGTACTTC. Encoded protein: CASSLGSGLFYEQYF. The J gene is TRBJ2-7, the V gene TRBV11-1; D gene unclear. Germline V lookup: CDR1 SGHAT, CDR2 FQDESV (reference sequence). V lost 1 base and J lost 3, with 13 bases in between. The CDR3 runs 15 residues. Full variable domain (outside the CDR3, taken from reference TRBV11-1 and TRBJ2-7): EAEVAQSPRYKITEKSQAVAFWCDPISGHATLYWYRQILGQGPELLVQFQDESVVDDSQLPKDRFSAERLKGVDSTLKIQPAELGDSAMYLCASSLGSGLFYEQYFGPGTRLTVT.

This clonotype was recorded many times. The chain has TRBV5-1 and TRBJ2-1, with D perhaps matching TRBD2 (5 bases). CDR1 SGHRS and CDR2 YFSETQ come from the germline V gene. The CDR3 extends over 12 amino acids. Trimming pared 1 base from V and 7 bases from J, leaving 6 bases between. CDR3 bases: TGCGCCAGCAGCTTGCGGGAAAATGAGCAGTTCTTC. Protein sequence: CASSLRENEQFF.

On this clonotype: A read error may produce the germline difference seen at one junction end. CDR3 coding DNA: TGTGCCTGCAGTGAATGGGTCGGAGTACAAGAGACCCAGTACTTC. It translates to CACSEWVGVQETQYF. The V gene is TRBV25-1, the J gene TRBJ2-5; no clear D. CDR1 is MGHDK, CDR2 SYGVNS, per germline. This CDR3 contains 15 residues.

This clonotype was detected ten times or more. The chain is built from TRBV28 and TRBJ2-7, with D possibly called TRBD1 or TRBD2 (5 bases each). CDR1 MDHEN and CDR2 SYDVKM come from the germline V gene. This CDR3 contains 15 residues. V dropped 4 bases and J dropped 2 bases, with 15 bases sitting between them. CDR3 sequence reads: CASSSGARGTYEQYF. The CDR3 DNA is TGTGCCAGCAGTTCCGGGGCTAGGGGCACCTACGAGCAGTACTTC.

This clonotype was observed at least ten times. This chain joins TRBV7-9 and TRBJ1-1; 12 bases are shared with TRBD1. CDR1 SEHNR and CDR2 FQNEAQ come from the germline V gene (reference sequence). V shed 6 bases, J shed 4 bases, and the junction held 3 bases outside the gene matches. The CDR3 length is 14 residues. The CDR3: CASRGTGGGTEAFF. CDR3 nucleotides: TGTGCCAGCAGGGGGACAGGGGGCGGCACTGAAGCTTTCTTT.

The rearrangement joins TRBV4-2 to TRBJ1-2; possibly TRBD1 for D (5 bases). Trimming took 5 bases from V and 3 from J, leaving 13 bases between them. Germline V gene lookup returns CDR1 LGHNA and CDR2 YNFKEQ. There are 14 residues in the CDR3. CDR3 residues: CASSSGGGYYGYTF. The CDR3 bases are TGTGCCAGCAGCAGCGGGGGGGGGTACTATGGCTACACCTTC.

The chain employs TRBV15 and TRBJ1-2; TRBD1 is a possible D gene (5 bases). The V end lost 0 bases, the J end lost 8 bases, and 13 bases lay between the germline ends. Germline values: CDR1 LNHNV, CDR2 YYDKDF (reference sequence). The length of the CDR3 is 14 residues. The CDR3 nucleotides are TGTGCCACCAGCAGAGATCAAGGGACGGTCGGCTACACCTTC. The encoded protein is CATSRDQGTVGYTF.

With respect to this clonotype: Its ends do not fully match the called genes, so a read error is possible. The CDR3 DNA sequence: TGTGCCGGTAGTATGGGAATTGACAGGACTTATAGCAATCAGCCCCAGCATTTT. Its protein product is CAGSMGIDRTYSNQPQHF. The chain combines TRBV19 with TRBJ1-5, with TRBD1 as a possible D gene (6 bases). Per germline, CDR1 LNHDA and CDR2 SQIVND (reference sequence). This CDR3 comprises 18 residues. Together with reference TRBV19 and TRBJ1-5, the CDR3 gives the full variable domain: DGGITQSPKYLFRKEGQNVTLSCEQNLNHDAMYWYRQDPGQGLRLIYYSQIVNDFQKGDIAEGYSVSREKKESFPLTVTSAQKNPTAFYLCAGSMGIDRTYSNQPQHFGDGTRLSIL.

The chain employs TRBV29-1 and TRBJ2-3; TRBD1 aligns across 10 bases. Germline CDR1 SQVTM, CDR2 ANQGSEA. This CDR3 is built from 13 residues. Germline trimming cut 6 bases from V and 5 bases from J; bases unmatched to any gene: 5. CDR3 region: CSVETGGVDTQYF. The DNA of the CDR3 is TGCAGCGTAGAGACAGGGGGCGTAGATACGCAGTATTTT.

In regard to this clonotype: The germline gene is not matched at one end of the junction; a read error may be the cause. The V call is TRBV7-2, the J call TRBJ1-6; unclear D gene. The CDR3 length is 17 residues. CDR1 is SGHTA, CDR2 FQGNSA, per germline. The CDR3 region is CASSLELGSAYNSPPHF. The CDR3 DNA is TGTGCCAGCAGCTTAGAGTTAGGCAGCGCCTATAATTCACCCCCCCACTTT.

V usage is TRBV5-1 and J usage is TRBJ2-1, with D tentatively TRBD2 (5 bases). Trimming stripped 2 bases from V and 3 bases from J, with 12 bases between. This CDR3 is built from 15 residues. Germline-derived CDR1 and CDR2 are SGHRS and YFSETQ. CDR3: CASSLQRALYNEQFF. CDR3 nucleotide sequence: TGCGCCAGCAGCTTACAGAGGGCCCTCTACAATGAGCAGTTCTTC.

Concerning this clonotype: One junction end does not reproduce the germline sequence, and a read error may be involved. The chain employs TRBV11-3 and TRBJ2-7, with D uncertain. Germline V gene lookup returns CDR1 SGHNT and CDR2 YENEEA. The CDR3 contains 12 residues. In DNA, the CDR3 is TGTGCCAACAGCCCCGACGGGTACGAGCAGTACTTC. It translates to CANSPDGYEQYF.

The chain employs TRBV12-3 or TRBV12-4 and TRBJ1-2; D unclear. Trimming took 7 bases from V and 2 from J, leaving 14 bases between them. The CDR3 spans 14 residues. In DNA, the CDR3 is TGTGCCAGCACCCCCGGGGTACCCAACTATGGCTACACCTTC. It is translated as CASTPGVPNYGYTF.

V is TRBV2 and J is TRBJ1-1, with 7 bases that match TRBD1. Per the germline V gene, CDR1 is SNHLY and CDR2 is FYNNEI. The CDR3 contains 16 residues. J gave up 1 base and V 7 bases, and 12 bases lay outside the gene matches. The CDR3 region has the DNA TGTGCCAGCACCGGACAGGAGTATTCACCGAACACTGAAGCTTTCTTT. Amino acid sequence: CASTGQEYSPNTEAFF.

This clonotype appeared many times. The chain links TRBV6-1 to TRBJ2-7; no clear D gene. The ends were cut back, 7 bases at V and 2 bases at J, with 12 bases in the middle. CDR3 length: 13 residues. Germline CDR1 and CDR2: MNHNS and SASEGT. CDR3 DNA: TGTGCCAGCACTCCGGCGTCAGCCTACGAGCAGTACTTC. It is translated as CASTPASAYEQYF.

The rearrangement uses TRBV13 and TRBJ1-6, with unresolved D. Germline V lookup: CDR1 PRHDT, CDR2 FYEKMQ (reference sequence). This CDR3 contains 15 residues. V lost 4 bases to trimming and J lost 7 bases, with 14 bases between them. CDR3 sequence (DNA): TGTGCCAGCAGCTATCGATCTGGTCCGAATTCACCCCTCCACTTT. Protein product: CASSYRSGPNSPLHF. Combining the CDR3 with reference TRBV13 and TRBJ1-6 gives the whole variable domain AAGVIQSPRHLIKEKRETATLKCYPIPRHDTVYWYQQGPGQDPQFLISFYEKMQSDKGSIPDRFSAQQFSDYHSELNMSSLELGDSALYFCASSYRSGPNSPLHFGNGTRLTVT.

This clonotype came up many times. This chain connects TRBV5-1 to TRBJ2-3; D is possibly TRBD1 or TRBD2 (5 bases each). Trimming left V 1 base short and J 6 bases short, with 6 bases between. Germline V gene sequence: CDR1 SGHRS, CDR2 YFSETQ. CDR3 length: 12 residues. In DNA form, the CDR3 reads TGCGCCAGCAGCTTGTGGGGGGATACGCAGTATTTT. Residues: CASSLWGDTQYF. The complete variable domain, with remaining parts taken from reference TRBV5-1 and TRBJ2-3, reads KAGVTQTPRYLIKTRGQQVTLSCSPISGHRSVSWYQQTPGQGLQFLFEYFSETQRNKGNFPGRFSGRQFSNSRSEMNVSTLELGDSALYLCASSLWGDTQYFGPGTRLTVL.

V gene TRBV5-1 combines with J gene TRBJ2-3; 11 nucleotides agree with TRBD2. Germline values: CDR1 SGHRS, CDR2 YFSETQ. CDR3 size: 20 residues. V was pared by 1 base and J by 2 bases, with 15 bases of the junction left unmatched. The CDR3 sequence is CASSLFPLAGGNGATDTQYF. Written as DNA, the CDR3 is TGCGCCAGCAGCTTGTTTCCCCTAGCGGGAGGAAATGGGGCCACAGATACGCAGTATTTT.

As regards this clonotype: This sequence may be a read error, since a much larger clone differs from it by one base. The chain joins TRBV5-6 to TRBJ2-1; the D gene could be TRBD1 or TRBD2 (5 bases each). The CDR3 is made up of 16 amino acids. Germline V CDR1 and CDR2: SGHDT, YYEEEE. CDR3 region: CASSRAGVRRGDEQSF. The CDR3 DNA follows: TGTGCCAGCAGCCGCGCCGGGGTAAGGAGAGGGGATGAGCAGTCCTTC. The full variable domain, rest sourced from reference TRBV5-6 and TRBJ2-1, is DAGVTQSPTHLIKTRGQQVTLRCSPKSGHDTVSWYQQALGQGPQFIFQYYEEEERQRGNFPDRFSGHQFPNYSSELNVNALLLGDSALYLCASSRAGVRRGDEQSFGPGTRLTVL.

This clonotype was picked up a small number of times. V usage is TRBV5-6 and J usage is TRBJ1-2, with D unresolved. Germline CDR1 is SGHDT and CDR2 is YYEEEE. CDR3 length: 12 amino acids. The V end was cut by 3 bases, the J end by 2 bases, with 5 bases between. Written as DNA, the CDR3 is TGTGCCAGCAGCTCCCGGAACTATGGCTACACCTTC. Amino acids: CASSSRNYGYTF.

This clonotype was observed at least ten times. This CDR3 is CATSSHGDSSTEAFF. The CDR3 DNA follows: TGTGCCACCAGCAGCCACGGGGACAGTAGCACTGAAGCTTTCTTT. The V gene is TRBV15, the J gene TRBJ1-1; 7 bases map to TRBD1. This CDR3 has 15 amino acids. Germline CDR1 reads LNHNV; CDR2 reads YYDKDF (reference sequence). The V segment lost 3 bases and the J segment 4 bases; nucleotides outside the gene matches: 8.